The 17 T cell receptor beta chains below all came from one sample that was sequenced in a study of blood T cell repertoires in COVID-19. Generated by immunoSEQ multiplex PCR, the TCRdb table keeps only in-frame clones and is missing some. Among around 300,000 clones, roughly 85% were seen once, and the ten largest hold about an eighth. Sequencing was carried out using peripheral blood. These receptors were taken from a human donor in a cohort sampled during active COVID-19.

The V call is TRBV28, the J call TRBJ2-7; TRBD2 is a possible D gene (6 bases). There are 15 residues in the CDR3. Germline V gene lookup returns CDR1 MDHEN and CDR2 SYDVKM. V dropped 8 bases and J dropped 2 bases, with 19 bases sitting between them. The CDR3 loop reads CASGPPRGVTYEQYF. The CDR3 DNA is TGTGCCAGCGGCCCACCCCGCGGGGTAACCTACGAGCAGTACTTC.

V and J are TRBV7-9 and TRBJ2-3; D might be TRBD2 (6 bases). Germline loops: CDR1 SEHNR, CDR2 FQNEAQ (reference sequence). The CDR3 has 15 amino acids. Trimming took 0 bases from V and 3 from J, leaving 10 bases between them. CDR3 sequence reads: CASSLAGGITDTQYF. CDR3 in DNA: TGTGCCAGCAGCTTAGCAGGCGGGATAACAGATACGCAGTATTTT. Variable domain in full (rest from reference TRBV7-9 and TRBJ2-3): DTGVSQNPRHKITKRGQNVTFRCDPISEHNRLYWYRQTLGQGPEFLTYFQNEAQLEKSRLLSDRFSAERPKGSFSTLEIQRTEQGDSAMYLCASSLAGGITDTQYFGPGTRLTVL.

Notes on this clone: Sequence at one end of the junction differs from germline and may be a read error. The chain joins TRBV7-9 to TRBJ2-3; TRBD2 matches at 9 bases. The CDR3 runs to 14 residues. The germline gives CDR1 SEHNR, CDR2 FQNEAQ (reference sequence). Here the CDR3 DNA reads TGTGCCAGCAGTTTAGCGGGAGCGGTAGATACGCAGTATTTT. Translation gives CASSLAGAVDTQYF.

The chain employs TRBV4-2 and TRBJ2-7; the match to TRBD1 covers 7 bases. The CDR3 is made up of 16 amino acids. Germline CDR1 reads LGHNA; CDR2 reads YNFKEQ. The V segment lost 0 bases and the J segment 0 bases; nucleotides outside the gene matches: 5. CDR3 in amino acids: CASSQESSGGSYEQYF. The DNA of the CDR3 is TGTGCCAGCAGCCAAGAATCTTCAGGGGGCTCCTACGAGCAGTACTTC.

This clone was seen just once. The chain uses TRBV5-4 and TRBJ2-1; 13 bases are shared with TRBD2. CDR3 size: 15 residues. J was trimmed by 9 bases and V by 4 bases; bases with no gene match: 7. Germline V CDR1 and CDR2: SGHNT, YYREEE (reference sequence). As DNA, the CDR3 is TGTGCCAGCAGCCCCGGACTAGCGGGGGAAATTGAGCAGTTCTTC. It is translated as CASSPGLAGEIEQFF.

The chain uses TRBV7-8 and TRBJ2-3, with TRBD1 matching 10 bases. CDR1 is SGHVS and CDR2 is FQNEAQ in the germline V gene. Unmatched junction bases numbered 3, after V lost 4 bases and J lost 2 bases. The CDR3 has 15 amino acids. The CDR3 sequence is CASSSDRGPTDTQYF. In nucleotides, the CDR3 is TGTGCCAGCAGCTCCGACAGGGGGCCCACAGATACGCAGTATTTT. The full variable domain, with the rest looked up from reference TRBV7-8 and TRBJ2-3, is GAGVSQSPRYKVAKRGQDVALRCDPISGHVSLFWYQQALGQGPEFLTYFQNEAQLDKSGLPSDRFFAERPEGSVSTLKIQRTQQEDSAVYLCASSSDRGPTDTQYFGPGTRLTVL.

The DNA of the CDR3 is TGTGCCAGCAGCTTAACGGGCGCGCCTTCCGAGCAGTTCTTC. Its translation: CASSLTGAPSEQFF. This chain links TRBV7-3 with TRBJ2-1; the D is unclear. CDR1 is SGHTA, CDR2 FQGTGA, per germline. This CDR3 has 14 residues. The V end was cut by 0 bases, the J end by 10 bases, with 13 bases between.

This sequence joins TRBV23-1 and TRBJ2-5, with 9 bases that match TRBD1. TRBV23-1 is an ORF for which the function is uncertain. With V trimmed by 0 bases and J by 3 bases, 8 bases remained unmatched. This CDR3 has 17 amino acids. The CDR3 DNA sequence: TGCGCCAGCAGTCAATCGTGGACAGGGGCTTCAGAAGAGACCCAGTACTTC. Residues: CASSQSWTGASEETQYF.

V and J are TRBV27 and TRBJ1-1; possible D gene TRBD1, 5 bases. The CDR3 totals 13 residues. Looked up from germline, CDR1 is MNHEY and CDR2 is SMNVEV (reference sequence). The germline V and J ends were trimmed by 6 bases and 9 bases, with 17 bases remaining between them. The CDR3 sequence is CASSPRQQNQAFF. The CDR3 bases are TGTGCCAGCAGCCCTAGACAGCAGAACCAAGCTTTCTTT.

This clone was recorded only once. This chain uses TRBV7-2 with TRBJ1-1; 7 bases line up with TRBD1. Germline V gives CDR1 SGHTA, CDR2 FQGNSA. The junction had 7 bases not matched to a gene; V was cut back by 3 bases and J by 6 bases. The CDR3 runs 14 residues. The CDR3 protein is CASSFRTGQSEAFF. The CDR3 nucleotides are TGTGCCAGCAGCTTCCGGACAGGTCAATCTGAAGCTTTCTTT. Filled out from reference TRBV7-2 and TRBJ1-1, the complete variable domain reads GAGVSQSPSNKVTEKGKDVELRCDPISGHTALYWYRQSLGQGLEFLIYFQGNSAPDKSGLPSDRFSAERTGGSVSTLTIQRTQQEDSAVYLCASSFRTGQSEAFFGQGTRLTVV.

V and J are TRBV4-1 and TRBJ1-2; weak D call: TRBD1 (6 bases). V was trimmed by 3 bases and J by 4 bases, leaving 6 bases between them. The germline gives CDR1 MGHRA, CDR2 YSYEKL. This CDR3 has 12 residues. The CDR3 DNA follows: TGCGCCAGCAGCCAGGACAGCTATGGCTACACCTTC. It codes for CASSQDSYGYTF.

This chain connects TRBV7-2 to TRBJ1-2; the D gene is possibly TRBD1 (5 bases). The ends were cut back, 6 bases at V and 4 bases at J, with 24 bases in the middle. The germline V gene has CDR1 SGHTA and CDR2 FQGNSA. This CDR3 comprises 17 residues. This CDR3 reads CASSKTPTERNPYGYTF. Written as DNA, the CDR3 is TGTGCCAGCAGTAAAACTCCGACAGAGAGAAACCCCTATGGCTACACCTTC.

The J gene is TRBJ1-2, the V gene TRBV7-6; 7 nucleotides match TRBD1. V gave up 5 bases and J gave up 8 bases; unmatched junction bases: 5. The CDR3 totals 12 residues. CDR1 is SGHVS and CDR2 is FNYEAQ in the germline V gene. This CDR3 is CASSPGGWGYTF. The CDR3 nucleotides read TGTGCCAGCAGCCCAGGGGGATGGGGCTACACCTTC. The full variable domain, its missing parts supplied by reference TRBV7-6 and TRBJ1-2, is GAGVSQSPRYKVTKRGQDVALRCDPISGHVSLYWYRQALGQGPEFLTYFNYEAQQDKSGLPNDRFSAERPEGSISTLTIQRTEQRDSAMYRCASSPGGWGYTFGSGTRLTVV.

The V and J genes are TRBV18 and TRBJ2-3; 13 bases agree with TRBD2. The CDR3 contains 17 residues. Per germline, CDR1 KGHSH and CDR2 LQKENI. V trimming: 2 bases; J trimming: 4 bases; junction bases outside the gene matches: 6. The CDR3 bases are TGTGCCAGCTCACCAGGACTAGCGGGAGTTCGGGCAGATACGCAGTATTTT. Protein sequence: CASSPGLAGVRADTQYF.

CDR3 residues: CASRGLAGGPLYEQYF. The CDR3 DNA reads as TGTGCCAGCAGGGGACTAGCGGGAGGACCGCTCTACGAGCAGTACTTC. V gene TRBV6-6 combines with J gene TRBJ2-7; 15 bases align to TRBD2. The germline V gene has CDR1 MNHNY and CDR2 SVGAGI (reference sequence). Trimming at V came to 6 bases and at J to 3 bases, leaving 6 bases not matched to a gene. The length of the CDR3 is 16 residues.

The chain employs TRBV10-3 and TRBJ1-5; D ambiguous. CDR3 length: 15 amino acids. Germline CDR1 reads ENHRY; CDR2 reads SYGVKD. The ends were cut back, 4 bases at V and 8 bases at J, with 18 bases in the middle. The CDR3 sequence is CAISVRLGGEEPQHF. CDR3 bases: TGTGCCATCAGTGTTAGGTTGGGTGGGGAGGAGCCCCAGCATTTT.

The V gene is TRBV9, the J gene TRBJ2-1; 11 bases line up with TRBD2. Per the germline V gene, CDR1 is SGDLS and CDR2 is YYNGEE. J gave up 10 bases and V 5 bases, and 11 bases lay outside the gene matches. This CDR3 comprises 15 residues. CDR3 sequence (DNA): TGTGCCAGCAGTTTAGCGGGAGGGCCGGGAAAGGAGCAGTTCTTC. It is translated as CASSLAGGPGKEQFF. Combining the CDR3 with reference TRBV9 and TRBJ2-1 gives the whole variable domain DSGVTQTPKHLITATGQRVTLRCSPRSGDLSVYWYQQSLDQGLQFLIQYYNGEERAKGNILERFSAQQFPDLHSELNLSSLELGDSALYFCASSLAGGPGKEQFFGPGTRLTVL.